Each of the 14 T cell receptor beta chains below was sequenced from the same sample in a study of shared clonotypes between healthy human individuals. TCRdb keeps only in-frame clones here, not all; method: immunoSEQ multiplex PCR. The sample gives 730,000 or so clones, about two thirds of which show up once; about 1.8% is in the top ten. The sequencing sample was made of memory CD4+ T cells sorted from blood. Regarding subset: CD45RA-negative fraction. The receptors were gathered from a woman in her twenties or thirties in good health.

The chain carries TRBV28 and TRBJ1-1; D unclear. The length of the CDR3 is 14 residues. CDR1 is MDHEN, CDR2 SYDVKM, per germline. Trimming removed 6 bases from V and 1 base from J, with 12 bases in between. The CDR3 sequence is CASSPGRKNTEAFF. The CDR3 DNA is TGTGCCAGCAGCCCAGGACGGAAGAACACTGAAGCTTTCTTT.

This clone was counted at least ten times. The gene calls are TRBV5-4 and TRBJ1-2; D is perhaps TRBD1 (5 bases). V was trimmed by 2 bases and J by 2 bases, leaving 13 bases between them. This CDR3 is 15 amino acids long. Germline V gene sequence: CDR1 SGHNT, CDR2 YYREEE (reference sequence). CDR3 nucleotide sequence: TGTGCCAGCAGCTTTGAGCCCGACAGAAACTATGGCTACACCTTC. It specifies CASSFEPDRNYGYTF.

About this clone itself: The same CDR3 can be traced to other DNA sequences in this sample. V is TRBV28 and J is TRBJ2-7; TRBD1 is a possible D gene (5 bases). From germline, CDR1 is MDHEN and CDR2 SYDVKM. This CDR3 has 12 residues. Trimming took off 2 bases at V and 4 bases at J, with 6 bases between the two ends. As DNA, the CDR3 is TGTGCCAGCAGTTTAAGGGGTTACGAGCAGTACTTC. Translation: CASSLRGYEQYF.

The V gene is TRBV7-9, the J gene TRBJ2-7, with a weak D call TRBD1 (7 bases). The CDR3 contains 13 residues. From germline, CDR1 is SEHNR and CDR2 FQNEAQ (reference sequence). The V and J ends lost 9 bases and 4 bases respectively, with 16 bases between them. The CDR3 DNA is TGTGCCAGTAGGGGGGACAGCGAGTACGAGCAGTACTTC. Its translation is CASRGDSEYEQYF.

This chain links TRBV18 with TRBJ1-1; TRBD1 is a possible D gene (6 bases). The length of the CDR3 is 14 residues. Germline V lookup: CDR1 KGHSH, CDR2 LQKENI. Trimming pared 1 base from V and 6 bases from J, leaving 12 bases between. The CDR3: CASSPQGESAEAFF. CDR3 DNA: TGTGCCAGCTCACCACAGGGGGAGTCCGCTGAAGCTTTCTTT.

The chain combines TRBV6-5 with TRBJ2-7, with unresolved D. The germline gives CDR1 MNHEY, CDR2 SVGAGI. This CDR3 is 13 amino acids long. V was shortened by 6 bases and J by 0 bases, with 9 bases between the two germline ends. The CDR3 reads CASSPGGSYEQYF. Here the CDR3 DNA reads TGTGCCAGCAGCCCCGGCGGCTCCTACGAGCAGTACTTC.

CDR3 sequence reads: CASSQGRAGGTGELFF. The CDR3 region has the DNA TGTGCCAGCAGCCAAGGGAGAGCGGGAGGGACCGGGGAGCTGTTTTTT. The chain carries TRBV4-2 and TRBJ2-2, with 10 bases matching TRBD2. Trimming cost V 1 base and J 5 bases; bases outside gene matches: 4. The germline gives CDR1 LGHNA, CDR2 YNFKEQ. The CDR3 length is 16 residues.

The rearrangement links TRBV30 to TRBJ1-5; 9 bases align to TRBD1. The CDR3 contains 14 residues. J was trimmed by 5 bases and V by 3 bases; bases with no gene match: 5. Germline V gives CDR1 GTSNPN, CDR2 SVGIG (reference sequence). The CDR3 nucleotides are TGTGCCTGGAGCGGTGGACAGGGGTATCAGCCCCAGCATTTT. Translating it yields CAWSGGQGYQPQHF.

The rearrangement links TRBV6-5 to TRBJ2-3; 10 bases fit TRBD2. This CDR3 is 14 amino acids long. Germline trimming cut 5 bases from V and 5 bases from J; bases unmatched to any gene: 4. Germline V gives CDR1 MNHEY, CDR2 SVGAGI. DNA of the CDR3: TGTGCCAGCAGTCCTCGACTAGCGGGAGATACGCAGTATTTT. This gives the protein CASSPRLAGDTQYF.

The rearrangement uses TRBV9 and TRBJ1-1; 10 nucleotides agree with TRBD1. This CDR3 has 15 amino acids. The germline gives CDR1 SGDLS, CDR2 YYNGEE. The junction had 6 bases not matched to a gene; V was cut back by 3 bases and J by 4 bases. The CDR3 nucleotides read TGTGCCAGCAGCGACAGGACAGGGGGAAGCACTGAAGCTTTCTTT. Translation gives CASSDRTGGSTEAFF.

The V and J genes are TRBV6-6 and TRBJ2-3; D gene ambiguous. This CDR3 comprises 15 residues. Looked up from germline, CDR1 is MNHNY and CDR2 is SVGAGI (reference sequence). V was cut by 7 bases and J by 0 bases, with 14 bases left in between. The DNA of the CDR3 is TGTGCCAGCACCCATAGAGGAACTAGCACAGATACGCAGTATTTT. Translated: CASTHRGTSTDTQYF.

In this sample, this clone turned up a few times. J is TRBJ2-3 and V is TRBV11-2, with 9 bases aligning to TRBD2. The germline V gene has CDR1 SGHAT and CDR2 FQNNGV. With V trimmed by 5 bases and J by 5 bases, 20 bases remained unmatched. There are 19 residues in the CDR3. CDR3 protein: CASSEVGAGGSLFRDTQYF. In DNA form, the CDR3 reads TGTGCCAGCAGCGAAGTCGGAGCGGGAGGATCCCTTTTTAGAGATACGCAGTATTTT.

The chain employs TRBV5-1 and TRBJ1-4; no definite D call. Germline CDR1 is SGHRS and CDR2 is YFSETQ. CDR3 length: 13 amino acids. Trimming stripped 0 bases from V and 8 bases from J, with 8 bases between. The CDR3 spells CASSLVPDEKLFF. The CDR3 region has the DNA TGCGCCAGCAGCTTGGTACCAGACGAAAAACTGTTTTTT.

This clone has a handful of counts. The genes are TRBV5-4 and TRBJ2-5; D is possibly TRBD2 (7 bases). Trimming removed 3 bases from V and 5 bases from J, with 14 bases in between. Germline lookup yields CDR1 SGHNT and CDR2 YYREEE (reference sequence). The CDR3 length is 14 residues. In DNA, the CDR3 is TGTGCCAGCAGCTGGAAGGGGGGGTCGGAGACCCAGTACTTC. Protein product: CASSWKGGSETQYF.